The clone carrying this TCR beta chain was counted between two and nine times. The antigen remains unidentified. Healthy Caucasians were all of the donors. This specimen belongs to a study of identical twins. This CDR3 has 19 amino acids. Looked up from germline, CDR1 is LNHNV and CDR2 is YYDKDF (reference sequence). The trim removed 0 bases at V and 2 bases at J, leaving 14 bases unmatched. The study's findings and limits: A partial confounding effect on zero-insertion analyses could come from invariant MAIT and iNKT cells. Its conclusions, products of cross-sectional statistical analysis, did not come from following the same donors.

Unique molecular identifiers were in the cDNA, with template-switch universal primer binding. TCRdb used MiXCR to reprocess the 5' RACE reads, holding one entry per CDR3 protein. The table records 1,800,000 or so distinct CDR3 sequences, under 35% of them present only once. The sample was cord blood. The sequence was obtained from a newborn girl in good health. V is TRBV15 and J is TRBJ2-3, with 7 bases fitting TRBD1. DNA for the CDR3: TGTGCCACCAGCAGAGATATTGGGTCAGGGGACAGCCACACAGATACGCAGTATTTT. Translation: CATSRDIGSGDSHTDTQYF.